This T cell receptor beta chain was captured by sequencing in a study of human T cells and chemical hapten exposure. On the study more broadly: Diphenylcyclopropenone doses were given weekly to the scalps of patients across the roughly 23-week study. Overall study findings and caveats: Against controls, expanded TCRs gave rise to significantly more large CDR3 similarity clusters. There was alopecia in the donors, so their immune response may differ from that of healthy people.

About this clonotype: Its antigen is not known.

Time point meaning: patch test 3, about 24 weeks after DPC sensitization. Treatment indicated: therapeutic diphenylcyclopropenone sensitization with weekly scalp DPC. Library preparation tagged each individual cDNA molecule with a unique molecular identifier. TCRdb recomputed calls from the RACE reads with MiXCR, one row per CDR3 protein. The sample has roughly 200,000 distinct CDR3 sequences, around a quarter seen once. Sequenced here: whole blood, sampled in connection with sensitization to the hapten diphenylcyclopropenone (DPC). The sequence derives from a middle-aged woman with alopecia areata. Some clones in this sample may be carry-over from other donors' samples.

The DNA for the CDR3 is TGTGCCAGCAGTGCCGGGACAGGGTTCACAGATACGCAGTATTTT. Its protein product is CASSAGTGFTDTQYF. This chain joins TRBV9 and TRBJ2-3; 9 bases map to TRBD1. J was trimmed by 2 bases and V by 5 bases; bases with no gene match: 6. Germline V gives CDR1 SGDLS, CDR2 YYNGEE. CDR3 length equals 15 residues.